The next 14 T cell receptor beta chains were all read from a single sample in a study of PD-L1 blockade in urothelial cancer. Libraries were prepared by immunoSEQ multiplex PCR; TCRdb keeps only in-frame clonotypes and omits some of them. Of some 53,000 clones in the sample, about 80% were seen once. This material consisted of PBMCs, taken around atezolizumab (anti-PD-L1) treatment. The receptors here all came from a man aged 65 to 85 with urothelial cancer.

The chain employs TRBV2 and TRBJ1-4; D is unclear. The CDR3 is made up of 15 amino acids. V gave up 1 base and J gave up 7 bases, with 13 bases separating them. Looked up from germline, CDR1 is SNHLY and CDR2 is FYNNEI. The CDR3 coding sequence is TGTGCCAGCAGTGAAGGCCAGGTCTCTCTTGAAAAACTGTTTTTT. Translating gives CASSEGQVSLEKLFF.

The genes are TRBV27 and TRBJ2-1, with TRBD2 identical over 8 bases. CDR1 is MNHEY and CDR2 is SMNVEV in the germline V gene (reference sequence). The CDR3 totals 17 residues. V shed 2 bases and J 9 bases; nucleotides not matched to a gene: 15. The CDR3 DNA is TGTGCCAGCAGTTTACAGAAGACTAGTAGCGGGGTCGGTGAGCAGTTCTTC. This translates into CASSLQKTSSGVGEQFF.

The chain carries TRBV19 and TRBJ2-7; perhaps TRBD2 as D (6 bases). The CDR3 totals 15 residues. In germline, CDR1 is LNHDA, CDR2 SQIVND (reference sequence). V was shortened by 5 bases and J by 0 bases, with 14 bases between the two germline ends. The chain's CDR3 is CASSPRRGSSYEQYF. For the CDR3, the DNA is TGTGCCAGTAGTCCCCGTCGGGGGAGCTCCTACGAGCAGTACTTC.

The chain has TRBV5-5 and TRBJ2-3, with no clear D. Germline V gene sequence: CDR1 SGHKS, CDR2 YYEKEE (reference sequence). CDR3 length equals 13 residues. Trimming took off 2 bases at V and 1 base at J, with 5 bases between the two ends. For the CDR3, the DNA is TGTGCCAGCAGCTTTAGTCGCACAGATACGCAGTATTTT. Its protein product is CASSFSRTDTQYF.

V usage is TRBV19 and J usage is TRBJ2-7; TRBD2 agrees at 7 bases. Germline V CDR1 and CDR2: LNHDA, SQIVND (reference sequence). The CDR3 length is 15 residues. After removal of 2 bases from V and 4 bases from J, the junction contained 8 bases not matched to a gene. The CDR3 coding sequence is TGTGCCAGTAGTATAAGACGCGGGAGAGGGTACGAGCAGTACTTC. This codes for CASSIRRGRGYEQYF.

The V call is TRBV5-1, the J call TRBJ2-2; D is perhaps TRBD2 (5 bases). CDR3 length: 16 residues. Germline-derived CDR1 and CDR2 are SGHRS and YFSETQ. Trimming shortened V by 0 bases and J by 0 bases, and 9 bases separated the two germline ends. In DNA form, the CDR3 reads TGCGCCAGCAGCTTGGAGGACGGGGCGAACACCGGGGAGCTGTTTTTT. Amino acid sequence: CASSLEDGANTGELFF.

This clone came up a few times. This chain connects TRBV7-9 to TRBJ2-3; tentative D call: TRBD1 (5 bases). Trimming shortened V by 3 bases and J by 1 base, and 11 bases separated the two germline ends. CDR3 length: 15 amino acids. CDR1 and CDR2 from the germline V gene are SEHNR and FQNEAQ (reference sequence). CDR3 region: CASSFQGLRTDTQYF. CDR3 bases: TGTGCCAGCAGCTTTCAGGGCCTACGCACAGATACGCAGTATTTT. Together with reference TRBV7-9 and TRBJ2-3, the CDR3 gives the full variable domain: DTGVSQNPRHKITKRGQNVTFRCDPISEHNRLYWYRQTLGQGPEFLTYFQNEAQLEKSRLLSDRFSAERPKGSFSTLEIQRTEQGDSAMYLCASSFQGLRTDTQYFGPGTRLTVL.

The chain combines TRBV19 with TRBJ1-2; D is perhaps TRBD1 (5 bases). The CDR3 spans 17 residues. V lost 4 bases, J lost 6 bases, and 24 bases lay in between. CDR1 and CDR2 from the germline V gene are LNHDA and SQIVND (reference sequence). This CDR3 is CASSTIQGGAGLDGYTF. The CDR3 nucleotides read TGTGCCAGTAGTACTATTCAGGGAGGAGCGGGATTGGATGGCTACACCTTC. Full variable domain (missing parts from reference TRBV19 and TRBJ1-2): DGGITQSPKYLFRKEGQNVTLSCEQNLNHDAMYWYRQDPGQGLRLIYYSQIVNDFQKGDIAEGYSVSREKKESFPLTVTSAQKNPTAFYLCASSTIQGGAGLDGYTFGSGTRLTVV.

The chain combines TRBV5-1 with TRBJ2-5; 10 nucleotides align to TRBD1. Germline CDR1 and CDR2: SGHRS and YFSETQ. Trimming removed 4 bases from V and 4 bases from J; junction bases left unmatched: 7. This CDR3 contains 15 residues. CDR3 protein: CASSPDRGESETQYF. The CDR3 DNA follows: TGCGCCAGCAGCCCGGACAGGGGGGAATCAGAGACCCAGTACTTC. The complete variable domain, with remaining parts taken from reference TRBV5-1 and TRBJ2-5, reads KAGVTQTPRYLIKTRGQQVTLSCSPISGHRSVSWYQQTPGQGLQFLFEYFSETQRNKGNFPGRFSGRQFSNSRSEMNVSTLELGDSALYLCASSPDRGESETQYFGPGTRLLVL.

The rearrangement joins TRBV15 to TRBJ1-1; perhaps TRBD1 as D (6 bases). Germline V lookup: CDR1 LNHNV, CDR2 YYDKDF (reference sequence). The CDR3 extends over 14 amino acids. Trimming pared 3 bases from V and 2 bases from J, leaving 10 bases between. The CDR3 region is CATSSEGGNTEAFF. CDR3 DNA: TGTGCCACCAGCAGCGAAGGGGGAAACACTGAAGCTTTCTTT.

The chain links TRBV9 to TRBJ2-1; 7 bases match TRBD2. CDR3 length equals 15 residues. CDR1 and CDR2 from the germline V gene are SGDLS and YYNGEE. The ends lost 0 bases at V and 5 bases at J; junction bases unmatched: 5. In nucleotides, the CDR3 is TGTGCCAGCAGCGTAGGGGGAGGGACCAACAATGAGCAGTTCTTC. Protein product: CASSVGGGTNNEQFF. The complete variable domain, with remaining parts taken from reference TRBV9 and TRBJ2-1, reads DSGVTQTPKHLITATGQRVTLRCSPRSGDLSVYWYQQSLDQGLQFLIQYYNGEERAKGNILERFSAQQFPDLHSELNLSSLELGDSALYFCASSVGGGTNNEQFFGPGTRLTVL.

This clone has only one observation. The rearrangement joins TRBV14 to TRBJ1-5; D is uncertain. Germline-derived CDR1 and CDR2 are SGHDN and FVKESK. The CDR3 has 13 amino acids. Trimming took off 3 bases at V and 7 bases at J, with 10 bases between the two ends. Here the CDR3 DNA reads TGTGCCAGCAGCCAGTCCGGGAACCAGCCCCAGCATTTT. Translating gives CASSQSGNQPQHF.

This clone appeared a single time. The chain carries TRBV6-6 and TRBJ1-1; unclear D gene. The length of the CDR3 is 13 residues. Germline CDR1 and CDR2: MNHNY and SVGAGI (reference sequence). Deletions cut 6 bases from V and 5 bases from J, with 13 bases between. This CDR3 reads CASRGPGGTEAFF. In DNA form, the CDR3 reads TGTGCCAGCAGAGGACCGGGAGGGACTGAAGCTTTCTTT.

This chain links TRBV28 with TRBJ2-1; 11 bases match TRBD2. CDR3 length: 15 residues. Germline V gene data show CDR1 as MDHEN and CDR2 as SYDVKM. J lost 2 bases, V lost 5 bases, and 2 bases had no gene match. CDR3: CASSLTSGAYNEQFF. The CDR3 DNA is TGTGCCAGCAGTCTGACTAGCGGGGCCTACAATGAGCAGTTCTTC.